One sample yielded the 15 T cell receptor beta chains listed below, sequenced in a study of identifying expanded T cells in peripheral blood. Some clones are missing from TCRdb's copy, which holds only in-frame ones; the method was immunoSEQ multiplex PCR. The sample carries some 120,000 clones, approximately 88% recorded once. The source material was blood. These receptors were obtained from a person between 18 and 75 years old in good health.

The chain is built from TRBV6-4 and TRBJ1-5; 7 nucleotides agree with TRBD1. Trimming cost V 3 bases and J 2 bases; bases outside gene matches: 1. From germline, CDR1 is MRHNA and CDR2 SNTAGT. The CDR3 extends over 14 amino acids. In DNA form, the CDR3 reads TGTGCCAGCAGTGAAACAGGGGGCAATCAGCCCCAGCATTTT. It codes for CASSETGGNQPQHF.

The CDR3 nucleotides read TGTGCCAGCTCACCATCTCTACCGAACACTGAAGCTTTCTTT. The encoded protein is CASSPSLPNTEAFF. The chain is built from TRBV18 and TRBJ1-1; no firm D call. Trimming shortened V by 2 bases and J by 1 base, and 8 bases separated the two germline ends. The CDR3 runs to 14 residues. Germline CDR1 is KGHSH and CDR2 is LQKENI.

The V and J genes are TRBV6-1 and TRBJ1-6; D is possibly TRBD1 (5 bases). CDR1 and CDR2 from the germline V gene are MNHNS and SASEGT. The germline V and J ends were trimmed by 9 bases and 7 bases, with 16 bases remaining between them. This CDR3 spans 14 amino acids. CDR3 in DNA: TGTGCCAGTATCCGGGACCGAGGGAATTCACCCCTCCACTTT. Its protein product is CASIRDRGNSPLHF.

The chain joins TRBV9 to TRBJ1-6; D is ambiguous. V lost 0 bases and J lost 8, with 12 bases in between. Germline loops: CDR1 SGDLS, CDR2 YYNGEE. The length of the CDR3 is 15 residues. The CDR3 DNA sequence: TGTGCCAGCAGCGTAGCGGACCGACCCTATTCACCCCTCCACTTT. This translates into CASSVADRPYSPLHF.

The chain joins TRBV9 to TRBJ2-5, with TRBD1 identical over 8 bases. The CDR3 loop spans 17 amino acids. Germline V gene lookup returns CDR1 SGDLS and CDR2 YYNGEE. V shed 3 bases, J shed 2 bases, and the junction held 12 bases outside the gene matches. CDR3 residues: CASSGGGQGGRQETQYF. The CDR3 nucleotides read TGTGCCAGCAGCGGAGGTGGACAGGGCGGTAGACAAGAGACCCAGTACTTC.

This chain connects TRBV2 to TRBJ1-2; no clear D gene. CDR3 length equals 13 residues. V gave up 8 bases and J gave up 8 bases, with 18 bases separating them. Germline V gene lookup returns CDR1 SNHLY and CDR2 FYNNEI. CDR3 amino acids: CASGFPEVWGYTF. The CDR3 DNA sequence: TGTGCCAGCGGTTTCCCGGAGGTGTGGGGCTACACCTTC.

This clone was picked up a small number of times. The chain employs TRBV14 and TRBJ1-2; no reliable D call. V was pared by 0 bases and J by 5 bases, with 7 bases between. The CDR3 is 13 amino acids. Germline CDR1 and CDR2: SGHDN and FVKESK. The CDR3 loop is CASSQDFQYGYTF. CDR3 DNA: TGTGCCAGCAGCCAAGATTTTCAGTATGGCTACACCTTC.

The chain has TRBV28 and TRBJ1-5, with D unclear. This CDR3 comprises 14 residues. Germline V gene data show CDR1 as MDHEN and CDR2 as SYDVKM. Trimming cost V 4 bases and J 3 bases, with 10 bases left between them. The CDR3 nucleotides are TGTGCCAGCAGTTCGAGTTGGATCAATCAGCCCCAGCATTTT. Translated, it gives CASSSSWINQPQHF.

V gene TRBV6-6 combines with J gene TRBJ1-1, with 8 bases aligning to TRBD1. The CDR3 has 16 residues. J was trimmed by 0 bases and V by 7 bases; bases with no gene match: 10. Germline-derived CDR1 and CDR2 are MNHNY and SVGAGI (reference sequence). CDR3 protein: CASTNRDRKVNTEAFF. CDR3 nucleotide sequence: TGTGCCAGCACCAACCGGGACAGGAAAGTGAACACTGAAGCTTTCTTT.

The rearrangement uses TRBV5-4 and TRBJ1-2; D gene unclear. V shed 7 bases and J shed 6 bases, with 10 bases lying between them. This CDR3 comprises 11 residues. Germline loops: CDR1 SGHNT, CDR2 YYREEE (reference sequence). DNA of the CDR3: TGTGCCAGCTCTTCAAGAAATGGCTACACCTTC. Translating it yields CASSSRNGYTF. The full variable domain, its missing parts supplied by reference TRBV5-4 and TRBJ1-2, is ETGVTQSPTHLIKTRGQQVTLRCSSQSGHNTVSWYQQALGQGPQFIFQYYREEENGRGNFPPRFSGLQFPNYSSELNVNALELDDSALYLCASSSRNGYTFGSGTRLTVV.

The V gene is TRBV7-2, the J gene TRBJ2-1; D call uncertain. The CDR3 runs to 14 residues. Trimming removed 2 bases from V and 5 bases from J, with 10 bases in between. Germline V gene data show CDR1 as SGHTA and CDR2 as FQGNSA. The CDR3 DNA sequence: TGTGCCAGCAGCTTAATTGGCGGAGACAATGAGCAGTTCTTC. Translation: CASSLIGGDNEQFF. The entire variable domain, with the rest obtained from reference TRBV7-2 and TRBJ2-1, is as follows: GAGVSQSPSNKVTEKGKDVELRCDPISGHTALYWYRQSLGQGLEFLIYFQGNSAPDKSGLPSDRFSAERTGGSVSTLTIQRTQQEDSAVYLCASSLIGGDNEQFFGPGTRLTVL.

This clone was seen a handful of times. The chain couples TRBV9 to TRBJ2-1, with D possibly being TRBD2 (7 bases). The CDR3 runs to 16 residues. Trimming pared 3 bases from V and 8 bases from J, leaving 21 bases between. Germline values: CDR1 SGDLS, CDR2 YYNGEE. As DNA, the CDR3 is TGTGCCAGCAGCGACCTACGGGGGGCCCGTGTGTATGAGCAGTTCTTC. Translated: CASSDLRGARVYEQFF.

Only a few counts were recorded for this clone. The V gene is TRBV6-1, the J gene TRBJ1-5; D is unresolved. CDR3 length: 13 amino acids. The germline V gene encodes CDR1 MNHNS and CDR2 SASEGT. The germline V and J ends were trimmed by 8 bases and 0 bases, with 8 bases remaining between them. This CDR3 is CASLLNSNQPQHF. Here the CDR3 DNA reads TGTGCCAGCTTGCTGAATAGCAATCAGCCCCAGCATTTT.

The genes are TRBV5-1 and TRBJ2-5; either TRBD1 or TRBD2 may supply D (7 bases each). The germline V gene has CDR1 SGHRS and CDR2 YFSETQ. Trimming took off 4 bases at V and 5 bases at J, with 15 bases between the two ends. This CDR3 has 14 amino acids. Here the CDR3 reads CASSQQGRGETQYF. The CDR3, as DNA: TGCGCCAGCAGCCAACAGGGGAGGGGTGAGACCCAGTACTTC.

The J gene is TRBJ1-2, the V gene TRBV15, with a possible D match to TRBD1 (5 bases). The CDR3 has 13 amino acids. V shed 2 bases and J shed 6 bases, with 10 bases lying between them. Germline assignment: CDR1 LNHNV and CDR2 YYDKDF (reference sequence). The CDR3 region is CATSRMQGHGYTF. The DNA for the CDR3 is TGTGCCACCAGCAGAATGCAGGGCCATGGCTACACCTTC.